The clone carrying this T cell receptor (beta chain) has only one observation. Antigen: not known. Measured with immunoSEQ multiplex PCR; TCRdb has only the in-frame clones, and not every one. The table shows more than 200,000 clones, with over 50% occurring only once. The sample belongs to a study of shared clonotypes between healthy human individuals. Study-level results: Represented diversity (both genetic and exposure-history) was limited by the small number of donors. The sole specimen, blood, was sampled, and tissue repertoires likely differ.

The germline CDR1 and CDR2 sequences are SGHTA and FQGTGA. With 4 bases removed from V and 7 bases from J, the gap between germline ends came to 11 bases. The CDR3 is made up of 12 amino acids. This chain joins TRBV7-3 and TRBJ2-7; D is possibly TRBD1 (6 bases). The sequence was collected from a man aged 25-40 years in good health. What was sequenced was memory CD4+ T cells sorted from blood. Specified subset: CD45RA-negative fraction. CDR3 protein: CASSSSGTEQYF. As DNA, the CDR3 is TGTGCCAGCAGCTCATCCGGGACAGAGCAGTACTTC.